The T cell receptor (beta chain) described here comes from a study of T-cell reconstitution after alpha-beta-depleted transplantation in children. A library of TCRbeta sequences, prepared with unique molecular identifiers, was generated. Via MiXCR, TCRdb re-called the PCR reads, giving one row per CDR3 protein. Here the sample spans 500,000 to 600,000 distinct CDR3 sequences, about 31% being singletons. The germline V gene encodes CDR1 LNHDA and CDR2 SQIVND (reference sequence). The CDR3 is 13 residues long. V was clipped by 9 bases and J by 1 base, with 11 bases between them. V is TRBV19 and J is TRBJ2-3; D is uncertain. The TCR comes from a human donor who donated a stem cell graft to a child with aplastic anemia. Source: PBMCs from the stem cell graft donor, taken from the stem cell graft. The CDR3 DNA reads TGTGCCAGCCAGGAGTGGGGCACAGATACGCAGTATTTT. Translated: CASQEWGTDTQYF.